The T cell receptor (beta chain) under discussion was sequenced for a study of CD8 T cells in ankylosing spondylitis. This clonotype has just a few counts. Its antigen is still unknown. Trimming took 4 bases from V and 4 from J, leaving 23 bases between them. Looked up from germline, CDR1 is ENHRY and CDR2 is SYGVKD. This CDR3 comprises 17 residues. TCRdb independently ran MiXCR on the 5' RACE reads; one entry per CDR3 protein. The sample yields 750,000 to 850,000 distinct CDR3 sequences, around 11% seen once. Points from the study as a whole: A TCR beta motif of 8 or 9 highly homologous variants appeared characteristic of ankylosing spondylitis blood. CD8+ by phenotype, disease-linked clones were relatively rare in peripheral blood. It was reported that disease-linked clones were significantly enriched in matched ankylosing spondylitis synovial fluid.

This clonotype originated in a male donor with ankylosing spondylitis. Material for sequencing was blood, either unsorted or a sorted T cell fraction (not recorded which). The chain carries TRBV10-3 and TRBJ2-7, with a possible D match to TRBD2 (6 bases). CDR3 sequence (DNA): TGTGCCATCAGTGGGGTTGGGCCGGGACTCCAAGGTTACGAGCAGTACTTC. This gives the protein CAISGVGPGLQGYEQYF.